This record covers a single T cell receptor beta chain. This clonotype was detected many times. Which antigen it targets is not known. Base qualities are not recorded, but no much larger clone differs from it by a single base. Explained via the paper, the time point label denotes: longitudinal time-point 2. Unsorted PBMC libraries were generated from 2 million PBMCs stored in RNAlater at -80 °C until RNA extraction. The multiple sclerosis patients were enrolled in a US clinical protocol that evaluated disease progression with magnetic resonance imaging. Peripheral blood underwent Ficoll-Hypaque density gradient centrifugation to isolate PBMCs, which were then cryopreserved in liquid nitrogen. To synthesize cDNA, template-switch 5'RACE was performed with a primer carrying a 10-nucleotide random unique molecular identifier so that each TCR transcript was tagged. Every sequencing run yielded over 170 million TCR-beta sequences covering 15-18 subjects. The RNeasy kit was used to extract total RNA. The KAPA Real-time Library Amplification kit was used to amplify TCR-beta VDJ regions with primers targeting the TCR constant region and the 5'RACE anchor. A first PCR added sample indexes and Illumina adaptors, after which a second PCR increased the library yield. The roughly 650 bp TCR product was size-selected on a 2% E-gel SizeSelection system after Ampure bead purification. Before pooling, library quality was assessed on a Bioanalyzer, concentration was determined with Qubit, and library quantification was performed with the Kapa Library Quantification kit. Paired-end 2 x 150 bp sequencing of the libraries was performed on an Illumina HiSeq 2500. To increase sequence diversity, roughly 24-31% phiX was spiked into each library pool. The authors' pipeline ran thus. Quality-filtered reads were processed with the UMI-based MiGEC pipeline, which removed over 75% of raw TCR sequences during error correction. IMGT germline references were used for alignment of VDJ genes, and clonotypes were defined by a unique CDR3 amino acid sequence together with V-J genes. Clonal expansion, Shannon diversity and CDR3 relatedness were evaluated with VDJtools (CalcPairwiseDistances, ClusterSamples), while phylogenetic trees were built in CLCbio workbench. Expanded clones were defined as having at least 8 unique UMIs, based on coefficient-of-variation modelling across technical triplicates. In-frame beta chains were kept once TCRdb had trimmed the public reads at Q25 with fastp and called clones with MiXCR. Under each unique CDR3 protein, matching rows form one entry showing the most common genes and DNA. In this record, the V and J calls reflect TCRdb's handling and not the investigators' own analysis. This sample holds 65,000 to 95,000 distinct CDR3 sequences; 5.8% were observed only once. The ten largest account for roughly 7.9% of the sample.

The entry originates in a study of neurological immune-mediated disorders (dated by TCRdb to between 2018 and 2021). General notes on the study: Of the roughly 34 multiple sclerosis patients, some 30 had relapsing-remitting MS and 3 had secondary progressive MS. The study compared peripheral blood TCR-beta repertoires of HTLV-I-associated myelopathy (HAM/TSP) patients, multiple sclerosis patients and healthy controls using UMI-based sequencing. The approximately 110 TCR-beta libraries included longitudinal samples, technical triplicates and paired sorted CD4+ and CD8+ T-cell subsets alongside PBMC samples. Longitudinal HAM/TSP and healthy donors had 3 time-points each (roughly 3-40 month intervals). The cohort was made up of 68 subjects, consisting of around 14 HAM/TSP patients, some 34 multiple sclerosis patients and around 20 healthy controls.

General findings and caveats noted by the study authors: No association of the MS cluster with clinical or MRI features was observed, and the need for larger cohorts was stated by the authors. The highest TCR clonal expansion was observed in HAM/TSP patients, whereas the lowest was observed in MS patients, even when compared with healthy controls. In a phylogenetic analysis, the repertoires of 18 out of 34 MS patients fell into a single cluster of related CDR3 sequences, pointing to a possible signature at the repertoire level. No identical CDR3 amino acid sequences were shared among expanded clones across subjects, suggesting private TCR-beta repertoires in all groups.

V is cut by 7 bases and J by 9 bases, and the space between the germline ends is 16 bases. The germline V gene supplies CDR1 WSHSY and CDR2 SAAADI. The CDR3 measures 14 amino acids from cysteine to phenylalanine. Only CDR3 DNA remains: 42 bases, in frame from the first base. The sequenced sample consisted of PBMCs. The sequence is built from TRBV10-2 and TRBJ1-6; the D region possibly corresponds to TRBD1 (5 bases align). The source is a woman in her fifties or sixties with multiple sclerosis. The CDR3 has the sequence CASTSISGSSPLHF. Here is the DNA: TGCGCCAGCACCTCAATTTCAGGGAGTTCACCCCTCCACTTT.